This TCR beta chain was sequenced for a study of cytomegalovirus exposure and HLA in healthy donors. Study-wide background: Early on, a data release was issued that held approximately 92 million unique TCRs from HLA-typed donors. General study points: TCR beta V segments were, for the most part, productive about 87% or about 30% of the time in an earlier analysis.

A multiplex PCR was run with 60 Vbeta primers and 13 Jbeta primers. Only in-frame clones appear in the TCRdb table, and some are missing; sequencing was by immunoSEQ multiplex PCR. The data contain 90,000 to 120,000 clones, approximately 80% of them singletons. Trimming cost V 6 bases and J 4 bases; bases outside gene matches: 5. Germline-derived CDR1 and CDR2 are SNHLY and FYNNEI. This CDR3 has 13 residues. With regard to this clone: Its antigen is unidentified.

Sample: PBMCs. The V gene is TRBV2, the J gene TRBJ2-5, with TRBD1 matching over 7 bases. The sequence derives from a female donor in good health and CMV-seropositive. The DNA of the CDR3 is TGTGCCAGCAGCCAAAACAGGGGAGAGACCCAGTACTTC. Translating gives CASSQNRGETQYF.